Each of the 15 T cell receptor beta chains below was sequenced from the same sample in a study of T cell responses to AZD1222 COVID-19 vaccine. TCRdb's copy holds only in-frame clones and misses some; the assay was immunoSEQ multiplex PCR. The sample lists about 120,000 clones, around nine tenths occurring once. Sequencing was performed on peripheral blood, taken on day 0 of AZD1222 vaccination. The source is an adult in good health.

V is TRBV2 and J is TRBJ1-5; no firm D call. This CDR3 is 12 amino acids long. Trimming took 8 bases from V and 5 from J, leaving 10 bases between them. Germline lookup yields CDR1 SNHLY and CDR2 FYNNEI. CDR3 protein: CASSGVYQPQHF. The CDR3 nucleotides read TGTGCCAGCTCTGGAGTGTATCAGCCCCAGCATTTT.

The V call is TRBV6-5, the J call TRBJ1-6; D remains ambiguous. CDR1 and CDR2 (germline): MNHEY, SVGAGI. V lost 10 bases, J lost 13 bases, and 17 bases lay in between. This CDR3 region has 12 residues. CDR3 residues: CAIRARSGPLHF. The CDR3 DNA follows: TGTGCCATCAGAGCAAGGTCCGGTCCCCTCCACTTT.

This clone was found a few times. The chain links TRBV19 to TRBJ1-1; TRBD1 agrees at 7 bases. This CDR3 comprises 16 residues. After removal of 11 bases from V and 0 bases from J, the junction contained 15 bases not matched to a gene. Germline lookup yields CDR1 LNHDA and CDR2 SQIVND (reference sequence). In DNA, the CDR3 is TGTGCCGTTCATCCGGGACAGCGTTTGTTGAACACTGAAGCTTTCTTT. Translating it yields CAVHPGQRLLNTEAFF.

This sequence joins TRBV20-1 and TRBJ1-6; the D gene is possibly TRBD1 (5 bases). Germline V gene data show CDR1 as DFQATT and CDR2 as SNEGSKA (reference sequence). The CDR3 sequence is 11 residues long. Trimming pared 0 bases from V and 17 bases from J, leaving 11 bases between. The CDR3 DNA reads as TGCAGTGCTAGAGATTTTCCAGGGATCCACTTT. Amino acids: CSARDFPGIHF.

This sequence joins TRBV27 and TRBJ1-4; TRBD1 matches at 7 bases. J lost 0 bases, V lost 4 bases, and 5 bases had no gene match. CDR1 is MNHEY, CDR2 SMNVEV, per germline (reference sequence). The CDR3 is 16 residues long. In DNA, the CDR3 is TGTGCCAGCAGTTCCAGGACAGGATCAACTAATGAAAAACTGTTTTTT. Translation gives CASSSRTGSTNEKLFF.

This rearrangement joins TRBV3-1 (or the pseudogene TRBV3-2) to TRBJ1-3; TRBD1 agrees at 7 bases. Germline CDR1 is LGHDT and CDR2 is YNNKEL (reference sequence). This CDR3 contains 16 residues. V dropped 4 bases and J dropped 0; count of bases not matched to a gene: 6. The CDR3 sequence is CASSRRQGTSGNTIYF. CDR3 coding DNA: TGTGCCAGCAGCCGGCGACAGGGAACCTCTGGAAACACCATATATTTT.

V and J are TRBV9 and TRBJ1-4, with a tentative D call TRBD1 (5 bases). The CDR3 covers 12 residues. The germline V gene has CDR1 SGDLS and CDR2 YYNGEE. Trimming removed 4 bases at V and 13 bases at J, with 14 bases between. CDR3 region: CASSSNAGRLFF. The CDR3 DNA follows: TGTGCCAGCAGCTCCAACGCAGGGAGACTGTTTTTT.

CDR3 nucleotides: TGTGCCAGCAGTGAGCTCGACTTAGGGAATCAGCCCCAGCATTTT. This encodes CASSELDLGNQPQHF. V usage is TRBV2 and J usage is TRBJ1-5; D is unclear. CDR1 is SNHLY and CDR2 is FYNNEI in the germline V gene. CDR3 length equals 15 residues. The V end lost 3 bases, the J end lost 4 bases, and 13 bases lay between the germline ends.

The chain recombines TRBV7-8 with TRBJ2-3; 11 bases match TRBD2. Per germline, CDR1 SGHVS and CDR2 FQNEAQ. This CDR3 region has 12 residues. The CDR3, as DNA: TGTGCTAGCGGGGGGGCTACAGATACGCAGTATTTT. This translates into CASGGATDTQYF.

V and J are TRBV11-2 and TRBJ1-1; D is unclear. V was pared by 2 bases and J by 0 bases, with 7 bases between. Germline V gene lookup returns CDR1 SGHAT and CDR2 FQNNGV. The CDR3 has 14 amino acids. The chain's CDR3 is CASSLQRLNTEAFF. The CDR3 coding sequence is TGTGCCAGCAGCTTACAGAGACTGAACACTGAAGCTTTCTTT.

The chain recombines TRBV12-5 with TRBJ2-2, with D possibly being TRBD1 or TRBD2 (6 bases each). Germline V lookup: CDR1 LGHNT, CDR2 FRNRAP. This CDR3 comprises 13 residues. V lost 11 bases and J 5 bases, leaving 15 bases between the germline ends. The CDR3 sequence: CAGGQGRTGELFF. As DNA, the CDR3 is TGTGCTGGGGGGCAGGGACGGACCGGGGAGCTGTTTTTT.

The chain combines TRBV21-1 with TRBJ2-6; TRBD2 reflects the table's D call only, with no check against the DNA. TRBV21-1 is a recognized pseudogene. The CDR3 totals 16 residues. CDR3 amino acids: CASSSLGDPGANVLTF. CDR3 sequence (DNA): TGTGCCAGCAGCTCCCTCGGGGATCCTGGGGCCAACGTCCTGACTTTC.

The chain couples TRBV4-2 to TRBJ1-2; 9 bases fit TRBD1. The J segment lost 7 bases and the V segment lost 2 bases, leaving 14 bases of the junction unmatched. CDR1 is LGHNA, CDR2 YNFKEQ, per germline. The CDR3 is 17 residues long. The CDR3 coding sequence is TGTGCCAGCAGCCAACCGGGACAGGGCGGGTTGATGGGTGGCTACACCTTC. Its translation is CASSQPGQGGLMGGYTF.

This clone occurred a few times. V usage is TRBV16 and J usage is TRBJ1-1; D uncertain. The V gene lost 1 base and the J gene lost 3 bases, with 15 bases spanning the gap. In germline, CDR1 is KGHSY, CDR2 FQNENV. CDR3 length: 16 amino acids. Here the CDR3 reads CASSQYKTLGYTEAFF. In DNA, the CDR3 is TGTGCCAGCAGCCAATACAAAACACTGGGTTACACTGAAGCTTTCTTT.

V usage is TRBV6-2 or TRBV6-3 and J usage is TRBJ2-1; 9 bases align to TRBD1. Trimming at V came to 5 bases and at J to 2 bases, leaving 4 bases not matched to a gene. The germline gives CDR1 MNHEY, CDR2 SVGEGT. The CDR3 runs to 15 residues. The CDR3: CASSGWDRAYNEQFF. CDR3 nucleotide sequence: TGTGCCAGCAGTGGGTGGGACAGGGCCTACAATGAGCAGTTCTTC.